Here is one T cell receptor (beta chain) with its context. Its antigen is not known. One end of the junction is discordant with germline, which a read error may explain. Collection of 7.5 to 10 milliliters of peripheral blood was performed for each donor. The second PCR ran roughly 6 to 11 cycles with a sample-barcoded 5' primer and J-beta primers. TCRdb re-called the 5' RACE reads through MiXCR, storing one row per CDR3 protein. Of hundreds of thousands of distinct CDR3 sequences listed, 58% are singletons. This record comes from a study of blood T cells in healthy people across ages. Study-wide results and caveats: Among long-lived donors, naive CD4+ cells were more numerous and diversity higher than in aged donors.

Germline V gives CDR1 MNHEY, CDR2 SVGEGT. This CDR3 contains 17 residues. This chain connects TRBV6-2 or TRBV6-3 to TRBJ2-1; tentative D call: TRBD1 (6 bases). Sample: blood. This TCR came from a man aged 60 to 75 in good health. CDR3 sequence (DNA): TGTGCCAGCAGTTACCAGACAGGCCGAGTGACCTACACTGAGCAGTTCTTC. Amino acid sequence: CASSYQTGRVTYTEQFF.